This TCR beta chain came from a study of blood T cell repertoires in COVID-19. Germline CDR1 SEHNR, CDR2 FQNEAQ (reference sequence). The junction had 2 bases not matched to a gene; V was cut back by 2 bases and J by 6 bases. CDR3 length: 14 residues. The method was immunoSEQ multiplex PCR; TCRdb's version includes in-frame clones alone and lacks a portion of them. The sample carries 300,000 to 350,000 clones, 80% to 90% recorded once. This TCR came from a young man who had recovered from COVID-19. The source material was PBMCs or T cells enriched from blood (not recorded which). This chain links TRBV7-9 with TRBJ1-2; TRBD1 aligns across 11 bases. The CDR3, as DNA: TGTGCCAGCAGCTTAAAGGGACAGGGGGATGGCTACACCTTC. Residues: CASSLKGQGDGYTF.